This TCR beta chain is from a study of blood T cell repertoires in COVID-19. Study as a whole: Whether acute or convalescent, the COVID-19 samples came from the United States, Italy and Spain. T cells, B-cell-depleted T cells, or PBMCs provided the cDNA or gDNA that served as material.

Per the study methods: Amplified reference gene primers provided the basis for estimating nucleated cell counts. Repertoires were generated with immunoSEQ multiplex PCR, while TCRdb's copy carries only in-frame clones and drops some. V and J calls and clone size are copied from that table; D and trimming were computed from the DNA. This repertoire shows about 83,000 clones, roughly 90% found once; its top ten account for roughly 15%. V lost 0 bases and J lost 0, with 7 bases in between. Germline V CDR1 and CDR2: SGDLS, YYNGEE. CDR3 length equals 14 residues. The chain has TRBV9 and TRBJ2-7; no clear D. Sequencing used peripheral blood. This TCR derives from a woman of 80 years or more with active or convalescent COVID-19. CDR3 nucleotides: TGTGCCAGCAGCGTAGACTGGAGCTCCTACGAGCAGTACTTC. Its protein is CASSVDWSSYEQYF. Complete variable domain (other parts from reference TRBV9 and TRBJ2-7): DSGVTQTPKHLITATGQRVTLRCSPRSGDLSVYWYQQSLDQGLQFLIQYYNGEERAKGNILERFSAQQFPDLHSELNLSSLELGDSALYFCASSVDWSSYEQYFGPGTRLTVT.